These 2 T cell receptor beta chains originate from one sample sequenced in a study (dated by TCRdb to between 2015 and 2017). The library was obtained by multiplex PCR. Sequencing relied on an Ion Torrent PGM. Adaptor-ligated barcode primers were used to amplify TRBV12-4/TRBJ1-2 clonotypes in the roughly 25-patient analysis. TCRdb redid the processing of the public reads, applying fastp at Q25 and MiXCR, and retained in-frame beta chains. Each entry is one CDR3 protein sequence, shown with its most common DNA and genes. Within this sample are several hundred distinct CDR3 sequences, with approximately 22% of them counted one time only. The top ten clones comprise 25% to 30% of the sample. Tregs were isolated as CD4+CD25+CD127-/low cells. Sequencing used Tregs sorted from blood. These TCRs come from a female donor with breast cancer.

By frequency in the sample, this clonotype is large. The V gene is TRBV12-3 or TRBV12-4, the J gene TRBJ1-2; no reliable D call. Trimming left V 5 bases short and J 4 bases short, with 8 bases between. The CDR3 totals 12 residues. CDR3 in amino acids: CASSRETYGYTF. In nucleotides, the CDR3 is TGTGCCAGCAGTAGAGAAACCTATGGCTACACCTTC.

This clonotype counts as medium-sized. V usage is TRBV12-3 or TRBV12-4 and J usage is TRBJ1-2; D uncertain. V was clipped by 1 base and J by 4 bases, with 7 bases between them. There are 13 residues in the CDR3. The CDR3 DNA sequence: TGTGCCAGCAGTTTAGGGCCGGTCTATGGCTACACCTTC. Its protein is CASSLGPVYGYTF.